These 16 T cell receptor beta chains came from one sample sequenced in a study of shared clonotypes between healthy human individuals. The data were produced by immunoSEQ multiplex PCR, yet TCRdb's version contains in-frame clones alone and is incomplete. This sample has around 690,000 clones; 90% occur once, and the top ten carry around a third. The sample was memory CD8+ T cells from PBMCs. The subset: CD45RO+ cells pooled with CCR7-negative TemRA cells. These receptors were obtained from a man between 18 and 29 years old in good health. Some clones in this sample may be carry-over from other donors' samples.

Only one count was recorded for this clone. The chain couples TRBV10-3 to TRBJ2-3, with TRBD2 identical over 7 bases. Germline CDR1 reads ENHRY; CDR2 reads SYGVKD. V was clipped by 7 bases and J by 3 bases; unmatched bases: 13. This CDR3 has 16 amino acids. The CDR3 DNA follows: TGTGCCATCACCAGCCGCGGGAGCCCCGGGACAGATACGCAGTATTTT. Its translation is CAITSRGSPGTDTQYF.

The chain uses TRBV7-9 and TRBJ2-5, with 9 bases aligning to TRBD2. The CDR3 extends over 16 amino acids. Germline CDR1 SEHNR, CDR2 FQNEAQ (reference sequence). J was trimmed by 5 bases and V by 4 bases; bases with no gene match: 11. CDR3 sequence (DNA): TGTGCCAGCAGCTCTGAACCGGGACTAGCAAGCGAGACCCAGTACTTC. Protein: CASSSEPGLASETQYF. The variable domain in full, completed from reference TRBV7-9 and TRBJ2-5, reads DTGVSQNPRHKITKRGQNVTFRCDPISEHNRLYWYRQTLGQGPEFLTYFQNEAQLEKSRLLSDRFSAERPKGSFSTLEIQRTEQGDSAMYLCASSSEPGLASETQYFGPGTRLLVL.

The chain joins TRBV14 to TRBJ2-1; 13 positions agree with TRBD2. V gave up 3 bases and J gave up 7 bases; unmatched junction bases: 3. There are 15 residues in the CDR3. Germline loops: CDR1 SGHDN, CDR2 FVKESK. The CDR3 coding sequence is TGTGCCAGCAGCCAGCCGGGACTAGCGGGAAATGAGCAGTTCTTC. Translation gives CASSQPGLAGNEQFF.

A single count supports this clone. The rearrangement uses TRBV9 and TRBJ2-7; 7 bases fit TRBD1. The CDR3 totals 16 residues. J lost 3 bases, V lost 4 bases, and 13 bases had no gene match. Germline CDR1 is SGDLS and CDR2 is YYNGEE. CDR3 protein: CASSPTTRGPDYEQYF. The DNA of the CDR3 is TGTGCCAGCAGCCCAACGACGAGGGGGCCAGACTACGAGCAGTACTTC.

The chain joins TRBV9 to TRBJ2-7; the D gene is possibly TRBD2 (5 bases). V lost 4 bases to trimming and J lost 2 bases, with 16 bases between them. Germline V lookup: CDR1 SGDLS, CDR2 YYNGEE. The CDR3 has 15 residues. The CDR3 region is CASSPGWGGAYEQYF. In nucleotides, the CDR3 is TGTGCCAGCAGCCCGGGGTGGGGTGGGGCCTACGAGCAGTACTTC.

The gene calls are TRBV10-3 and TRBJ2-3, with 11 bases lining up with TRBD2. This CDR3 is 17 amino acids long. Per germline, CDR1 ENHRY and CDR2 SYGVKD. The V segment lost 11 bases and the J segment 1 base; nucleotides outside the gene matches: 14. CDR3 sequence reads: CAASGTSGGKGTDTQYF. The CDR3 DNA follows: TGTGCCGCAAGCGGGACTAGCGGAGGGAAGGGCACAGATACGCAGTATTTT.

The rearrangement joins TRBV7-6 to TRBJ1-6; the D is unclear. The V gene lost 5 bases and the J gene lost 6 bases, with 17 bases spanning the gap. The CDR3 loop spans 16 amino acids. Germline CDR1 is SGHVS and CDR2 is FNYEAQ. CDR3 residues: CASSPQFGESNSPLHF. The CDR3 DNA sequence: TGTGCCAGCAGCCCCCAATTTGGGGAGAGTAATTCACCCCTCCACTTT.

V usage is TRBV29-1 and J usage is TRBJ2-6, with D unclear. This CDR3 is 14 amino acids long. Trimming left V 4 bases short and J 0 bases short, with 7 bases between. The germline V gene encodes CDR1 SQVTM and CDR2 ANQGSEA. The CDR3 sequence: CSVGDSSGANVLTF. The CDR3 DNA reads as TGCAGCGTTGGAGATAGCTCTGGGGCCAACGTCCTGACTTTC.

The chain has TRBV28 and TRBJ2-2; tentatively, D is TRBD1 (6 bases). Germline lookup yields CDR1 MDHEN and CDR2 SYDVKM. The V end lost 2 bases, the J end lost 1 base, and 8 bases lay between the germline ends. This CDR3 comprises 15 residues. The CDR3 reads CASSLVQGNTGELFF. The CDR3 nucleotides are TGTGCCAGCAGTTTAGTACAGGGGAACACCGGGGAGCTGTTTTTT.

In the case of this clone: The sample has other DNA sequences that encode this CDR3 too. The chain's CDR3 is CASSQDPGTSGYNEQFF. CDR3 DNA sequence: TGCGCCAGCAGCCAAGACCCCGGGACTAGCGGCTACAATGAGCAGTTCTTC. The V call is TRBV4-1, the J call TRBJ2-1, with TRBD2 identical over 11 bases. Losses at the gene ends were 0 bases for V and 3 bases for J; bases not matched to a gene: 4. Germline V gives CDR1 MGHRA, CDR2 YSYEKL. The CDR3 extends over 17 amino acids.

The chain employs TRBV6-5 and TRBJ1-2, with no clear D. The V end lost 8 bases, the J end lost 4 bases, and 8 bases lay between the germline ends. Germline assignment: CDR1 MNHEY and CDR2 SVGAGI. This CDR3 is 11 amino acids long. The CDR3 reads CASVSSYGYTF. In DNA form, the CDR3 reads TGTGCCAGCGTTAGCAGCTATGGCTACACCTTC.

The rearrangement links TRBV7-8 to TRBJ2-7; the D is unclear. The V end lost 5 bases, the J end lost 2 bases, and 10 bases lay between the germline ends. Germline V CDR1 and CDR2: SGHVS, FQNEAQ. The CDR3 length is 13 residues. CDR3 sequence reads: CASSARRAYEQYF. CDR3 bases: TGTGCCAGCAGCGCGAGACGGGCCTACGAGCAGTACTTC.

The V and J genes are TRBV5-4 and TRBJ1-2; tentative D call: TRBD1 (5 bases). V was pared by 3 bases and J by 8 bases, with 26 bases between. Looked up from germline, CDR1 is SGHNT and CDR2 is YYREEE (reference sequence). The CDR3 totals 17 residues. The CDR3 reads CASSWDRQLNVMGGYTF. The CDR3 DNA is TGTGCCAGCAGCTGGGATAGACAGCTCAATGTAATGGGCGGCTACACCTTC.

For this clone: Other nucleotide sequences in the sample specify the same CDR3. V is TRBV28 and J is TRBJ2-7; D might be TRBD1 or TRBD2, each matching 5 bases. Trimming took off 3 bases at V and 2 bases at J, with 11 bases between the two ends. From germline, CDR1 is MDHEN and CDR2 SYDVKM. The CDR3 totals 14 residues. This CDR3 is CASSFVRGPYEQYF. In DNA, the CDR3 is TGTGCCAGCAGTTTCGTGAGGGGACCCTACGAGCAGTACTTC.

This rearrangement joins TRBV2 to TRBJ2-7; TRBD1 or TRBD2 may be the D gene (5 bases each). CDR1 and CDR2 from the germline V gene are SNHLY and FYNNEI. The CDR3 is 14 amino acids. The V end was cut by 3 bases, the J end by 2 bases, with 11 bases between. The CDR3 nucleotides read TGTGCCAGCAGTGAGGGACCTGCAACCTACGAGCAGTACTTC. Residues: CASSEGPATYEQYF. Looking up the rest from reference TRBV2 and TRBJ2-7 gives the full variable domain: EPEVTQTPSHQVTQMGQEVILRCVPISNHLYFYWYRQILGQKVEFLVSFYNNEISEKSEIFDDQFSVERPDGSNFTLKIRSTKLEDSAMYFCASSEGPATYEQYFGPGTRLTVT.

The chain has TRBV5-1 and TRBJ2-4, with D unresolved. In germline, CDR1 is SGHRS, CDR2 YFSETQ. V lost 4 bases and J 2 bases, leaving 10 bases between the germline ends. The CDR3 spans 14 residues. DNA of the CDR3: TGCGCCAGCAGCCCAATTATGACCAAAAACATTCAGTACTTC. This codes for CASSPIMTKNIQYF.